What follows is one TCR beta chain and its context. This sample is drawn from a study of technical replicates of blood from a handful of donors. This CDR3 contains 13 residues. Germline CDR1 is SNHLY and CDR2 is FYNNEI. Trimming removed 8 bases at V and 1 base at J, with 11 bases between. Here immunoSEQ multiplex PCR was the method, and the copy in TCRdb shows in-frame clones only, minus some. The sample consists of about 62,000 clones, approximately 89% of them appearing once. The chain combines TRBV2 with TRBJ1-1; D remains unclear. The source material was PBMCs. This receptor was taken from a human donor in good health. Some clones in this sample may be carry-over from other donors' samples. CDR3 in amino acids: CASHGASNTEAFF. For the CDR3, the DNA is TGTGCCAGCCATGGTGCGTCGAACACTGAAGCTTTCTTT.